The clone carrying this TCR beta chain is categorized as medium-sized (0.01 to 0.1%). Its antigen is still unknown. Germline V gene lookup returns CDR1 SQVTM and CDR2 ANQGSEA. CDR3 size: 15 residues. J gave up 2 bases and V 6 bases, and 10 bases lay outside the gene matches. TRB rearrangements were amplified by multiplex PCR with BIOMED2 TRB-A/B primers. TCRdb reanalysed the multiplex PCR reads using MiXCR and keeps one entry per CDR3 protein. The table shows about 18,000 distinct CDR3 sequences, with around 35% occurring only once. These data originate in a study of T and B cells in COVID-19 patients. As for the study in general: Peripheral blood came from COVID-19 patients with active infection or after recovery. Critical illness requiring mechanical ventilation or extracorporeal membrane oxygenation affected 12 of 20 active-infection patients.

Each TRB amplification used roughly 220-550 ng of genomic DNA from blood. Study-level results: In COVID-19 patients, T cell receptor beta variable and joining gene use was reportedly strongly skewed. Clonality of TRB repertoires was high in active COVID-19; recovery brought above-healthy diversity and richness.

This TCR came from a human donor with active COVID-19. Material: blood. The rearrangement joins TRBV29-1 to TRBJ2-7, with 10 bases matching TRBD1. The CDR3 nucleotides read TGCAGCGTCTCTCCCGGGACAGGGGCTACCTACGAGCAGTACTTC. This encodes CSVSPGTGATYEQYF.